A selection of T cell receptor beta chains follows, all from one sample in a study of blood T cell repertoires in COVID-19. Only in-frame clones appear in the TCRdb table, and some are missing; sequencing was by immunoSEQ multiplex PCR. The sample shows 110,000 to 150,000 clones, 81% of them seen only once. The source material was peripheral blood. Receptor source: a human donor in a cohort sampled during active COVID-19. The CDR3 runs from the conserved cysteine through the conserved F or W. A D gene is named only where the DNA matches it firmly. Clone size is given for some rows only: seen once, a few or many times, or a class if the clone is expanded.

TRBV6-5	TRBD1	TRBJ1-3	NA	CASTGTGEIDTIYF	TGTGCCAGCACCGGGACAGGGGAGATAGACACCATATATTTT
TRBV9	NA	TRBJ2-1	once	CASSVDGADIYNEQFF	TGTGCCAGCAGCGTAGATGGAGCGGATATCTACAATGAGCAGTTCTTC
TRBV4-3	TRBD2	TRBJ2-3	NA	CASSHLSGRARTDTQYF	TGCGCCAGCAGCCACCTTAGCGGGAGGGCCCGGACAGATACGCAGTATTTT
TRBV2	TRBD1	TRBJ1-1	NA	CATQGALLQLVEAFF	TGTGCCACCCAGGGGGCCCTGTTACAGCTAGTGGAAGCTTTCTTT
TRBV2	TRBD1	TRBJ1-1	NA	CASTTTGQAEAFF	TGTGCCAGCACCACAACCGGACAGGCCGAAGCTTTCTTT
TRBV4-3	NA	TRBJ1-2	NA	CASSQVIQSPNYGYTF	TGCGCCAGCAGCCAAGTTATCCAGTCCCCTAACTATGGCTACACCTTC
TRBV19	NA	TRBJ2-2	NA	CASSMSLTGELFF	TGTGCCAGTAGTATGTCCCTGACCGGGGAGCTGTTTTTT
TRBV6-2/TRBV6-3	NA	TRBJ2-2	few	CASSFLVGTGELFF	TGTGCCAGCAGTTTCCTGGTCGGCACCGGGGAGCTGTTTTTT
TRBV3-1/TRBV3-2	NA	TRBJ2-2	NA	CASSQGVGALFF	TGTGCCAGCAGCCAAGGCGTAGGAGCGCTGTTTTTT
TRBV15	TRBD1	TRBJ2-3	NA	CATSRERDRATDTQYF	TGTGCCACCAGCAGAGAACGGGACAGGGCCACAGATACGCAGTATTTT
TRBV7-3	NA	TRBJ2-1	NA	CASSQQGFTSGEQFF	TGTGCCAGCAGCCAACAGGGGTTTACTAGCGGTGAGCAGTTCTTC
TRBV6-2/TRBV6-3	NA	TRBJ2-7	NA	CASSYSIGQGSGTYEQYF	TGTGCCAGCAGTTACTCGATTGGGCAGGGATCAGGGACCTACGAGCAGTACTTC
TRBV5-1	TRBD1	TRBJ2-7	NA	CASSSSGTGSNEQYF	TGCGCCAGCAGTTCATCCGGGACAGGGTCAAACGAGCAGTACTTC
TRBV11-3	TRBD1	TRBJ1-1	NA	CASSPGQGDTEAFF	TGTGCCAGCAGCCCGGGACAGGGAGACACTGAAGCTTTCTTT
TRBV7-2	NA	TRBJ2-7	NA	CASSFSLAGGDEQYF	TGTGCCAGCAGCTTTAGCCTAGCTGGTGGTGACGAGCAGTACTTC
TRBV6-1	NA	TRBJ2-7	NA	CASSEGLGRVEQYF	TGTGCCAGCAGTGAAGGACTAGGGCGGGTCGAGCAGTACTTC
TRBV28	NA	TRBJ2-7	NA	CASRQGQSTDYEQYF	TGTGCCAGCAGGCAAGGACAATCGACGGACTACGAGCAGTACTTC
TRBV9	NA	TRBJ1-5	NA	CASSVGGIGQPQHF	TGTGCCAGCAGCGTGGGAGGGATTGGGCAGCCCCAGCATTTT
TRBV3-1/TRBV3-2	TRBD1	TRBJ1-1	NA	CASSQVDRDEAFF	TGTGCCAGCAGCCAAGTAGACAGGGATGAAGCTTTCTTT
TRBV5-6	NA	TRBJ2-7	NA	CASSYGTEPYEQYF	TGTGCCAGCAGCTATGGCACAGAACCCTACGAGCAGTACTTC
TRBV5-4	TRBD2	TRBJ2-2	NA	CASSTRTSGNTGELFF	TGTGCCAGCAGCACCCGGACTAGCGGGAACACCGGGGAGCTGTTTTTT
TRBV24-1	NA	TRBJ1-3	NA	CATSDYNGNTIYF	TGTGCCACCAGTGACTATAATGGAAACACCATATATTTT
TRBV7-3	TRBD1	TRBJ2-6	NA	CASSLTGARPGANVLTF	TGTGCCAGCAGCTTGACAGGGGCCCGGCCTGGGGCCAACGTCCTGACTTTC
TRBV2	NA	TRBJ1-5	few	CASRGQSNQPQHF	TGTGCCAGCAGGGGACAAAGCAATCAGCCCCAGCATTTT
TRBV11-3	NA	TRBJ2-7	NA	CASSFSAGYEQYF	TGTGCCAGCAGCTTTTCCGCAGGGTACGAGCAGTACTTC
TRBV19	NA	TRBJ2-6	few	CASGAGSGPPGANVLTF	TGTGCCAGTGGGGCAGGTTCAGGGCCCCCTGGGGCCAACGTCCTGACTTTC
TRBV3-1/TRBV3-2	TRBD2	TRBJ2-5	NA	CASSQEKGRLAGEETQYF	TGTGCCAGCAGCCAAGAAAAGGGGAGACTAGCGGGAGAAGAGACCCAGTACTTC
TRBV5-1	TRBD1	TRBJ1-2	NA	CASSLFPGGSANYGYTF	TGCGCCAGCAGCTTGTTCCCAGGGGGTTCAGCTAACTATGGCTACACCTTC
TRBV18	NA	TRBJ1-5	NA	CASSPGVGDSNQPQHF	TGTGCCAGCTCACCAGGGGTGGGAGATAGCAATCAGCCCCAGCATTTT
TRBV7-2	TRBD2	TRBJ2-1	NA	CASSPNLAGRSYNEQFF	TGTGCCAGCAGCCCCAACCTAGCGGGCCGCTCCTACAATGAGCAGTTCTTC
TRBV7-2	NA	TRBJ1-4	NA	CASKLEALSRKLFF	TGTGCCAGCAAGCTTGAGGCCCTATCGCGAAAACTGTTTTTT
TRBV5-1	NA	TRBJ2-7	NA	CASSLAHSSSSYEQYF	TGCGCCAGCAGCTTGGCCCACAGTTCGAGCTCCTACGAGCAGTACTTC
TRBV6-5	TRBD1	TRBJ2-7	NA	CASRQGSYEQYF	TGTGCCAGCCGACAGGGCTCCTACGAGCAGTACTTC
TRBV28	TRBD2	TRBJ2-5	NA	CASSASGRPQETQYF	TGTGCCAGCAGTGCTAGCGGGAGGCCCCAAGAGACCCAGTACTTC
TRBV7-2	TRBD2	TRBJ2-3	NA	CASSLDPGTSVYTQYF	TGTGCCAGCAGCTTAGATCCCGGGACTAGCGTGTATACGCAGTATTTT
TRBV24-1	NA	TRBJ2-7	NA	CATSFGQSYEQYF	TGTGCCACCAGTTTCGGACAGAGCTACGAGCAGTACTTC
TRBV6-5	NA	TRBJ2-7	NA	CASSYPSRARRGEQYF	TGTGCCAGCAGTTACCCCTCGCGGGCCCGCAGGGGCGAGCAGTACTTC